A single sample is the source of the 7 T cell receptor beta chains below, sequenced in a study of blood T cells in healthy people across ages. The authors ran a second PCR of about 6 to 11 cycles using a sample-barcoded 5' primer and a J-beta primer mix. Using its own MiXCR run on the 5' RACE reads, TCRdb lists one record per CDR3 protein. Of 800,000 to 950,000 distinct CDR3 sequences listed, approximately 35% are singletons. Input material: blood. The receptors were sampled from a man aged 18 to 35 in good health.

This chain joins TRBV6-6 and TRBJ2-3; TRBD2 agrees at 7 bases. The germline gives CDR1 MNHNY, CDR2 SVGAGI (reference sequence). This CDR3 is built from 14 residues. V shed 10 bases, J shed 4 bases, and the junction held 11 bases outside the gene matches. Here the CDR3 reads CATLTVGGSDTQYF. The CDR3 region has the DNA TGTGCCACCCTGACAGTCGGGGGGTCAGATACGCAGTATTTT.

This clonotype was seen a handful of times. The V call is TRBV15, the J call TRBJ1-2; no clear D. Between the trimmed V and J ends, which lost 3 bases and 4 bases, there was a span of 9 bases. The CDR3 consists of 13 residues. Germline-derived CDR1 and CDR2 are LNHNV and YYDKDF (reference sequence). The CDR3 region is CATSRGGSYGYTF. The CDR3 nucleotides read TGTGCCACCAGCAGGGGTGGAAGCTATGGCTACACCTTC. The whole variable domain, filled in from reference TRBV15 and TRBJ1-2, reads DAMVIQNPRYQVTQFGKPVTLSCSQTLNHNVMYWYQQKSSQAPKLLFHYYDKDFNNEADTPDNFQSRRPNTSFCFLDIRSPGLGDTAMYLCATSRGGSYGYTFGSGTRLTVV.

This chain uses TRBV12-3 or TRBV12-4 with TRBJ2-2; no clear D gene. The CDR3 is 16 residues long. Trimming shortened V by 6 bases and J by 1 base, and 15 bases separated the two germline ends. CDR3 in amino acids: CASRPVVYMNTGELFF. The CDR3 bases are TGTGCCAGCAGACCCGTGGTCTATATGAACACCGGGGAGCTGTTTTTT.

The CDR3 spells CASSQFVGGATDTQYF. DNA of the CDR3: TGTGCCAGCAGTCAATTCGTGGGGGGGGCCACAGATACGCAGTATTTT. V usage is TRBV27 and J usage is TRBJ2-3; D may be TRBD2 (7 bases). The CDR3 spans 16 residues. Germline loops: CDR1 MNHEY, CDR2 SMNVEV (reference sequence). The V end was cut by 5 bases, the J end by 2 bases, with 17 bases between.

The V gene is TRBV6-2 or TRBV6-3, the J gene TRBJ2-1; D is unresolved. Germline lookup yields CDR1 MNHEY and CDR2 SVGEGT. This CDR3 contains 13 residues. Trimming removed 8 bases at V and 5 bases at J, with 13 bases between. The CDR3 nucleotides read TGTGCCAGCGGGAAACCCGAGAACAATGAGCAGTTCTTC. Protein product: CASGKPENNEQFF.

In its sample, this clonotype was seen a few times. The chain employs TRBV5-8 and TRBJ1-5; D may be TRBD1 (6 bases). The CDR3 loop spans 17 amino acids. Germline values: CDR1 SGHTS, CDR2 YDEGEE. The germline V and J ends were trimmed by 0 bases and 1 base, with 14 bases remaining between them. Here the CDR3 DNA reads TGTGCCAGCAGCTTGGTGGCAGGGGTTTTGAGCAATCAGCCCCAGCATTTT. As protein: CASSLVAGVLSNQPQHF.

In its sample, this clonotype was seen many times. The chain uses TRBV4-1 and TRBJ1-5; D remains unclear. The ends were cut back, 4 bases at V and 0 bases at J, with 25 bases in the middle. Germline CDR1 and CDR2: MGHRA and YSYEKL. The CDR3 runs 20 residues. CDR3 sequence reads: CASSRRPEWVREYSNQPQHF. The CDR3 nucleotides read TGCGCCAGCAGCCGCAGACCCGAGTGGGTCAGAGAATATAGCAATCAGCCCCAGCATTTT.